This T cell receptor (beta chain) was identified in a study of T cells expressing NK-cell markers. TCRdb reworked the 5' RACE reads into one entry per CDR3 protein, no DNA. This sample's table reports around 100,000 distinct CDR3 sequences. What was sequenced was blood T cells: a sorted CD56 or NKG2C T cell subset, CD4+ or CD8+ T cells, or bulk PBMC T cells (not recorded which). The sequence was obtained from a woman between 18 and 75 years old in good health.

This CDR3 reads CASSNRSSYEQYF. J is TRBJ2-7 and V is TRBV27. Looked up from germline, CDR1 is MNHEY and CDR2 is SMNVEV (reference sequence). The CDR3 is made up of 13 amino acids.